One sample yielded the 10 T cell receptor beta chains listed below, sequenced in a study of blood T cell repertoires in COVID-19. Clones were read by immunoSEQ multiplex PCR, and TCRdb kept only the in-frame ones, dropping some. The repertoire holds around 700,000 clones, around 90% seen once, with roughly 0.25% in the top ten. The sample taken for sequencing was peripheral blood. These receptors were taken from a woman aged 18-35 years with acute or convalescent COVID-19.

This clone has a handful of counts. This chain links TRBV5-1 with TRBJ2-1; D perhaps matches TRBD1 (5 bases). V was clipped by 0 bases and J by 12 bases, with 13 bases between them. The CDR3 sequence is 13 residues long. The germline CDR1 and CDR2 sequences are SGHRS and YFSETQ. This CDR3 is CASSLDDSPSQFF. In nucleotides, the CDR3 is TGCGCCAGCAGCTTGGACGACAGCCCCTCGCAGTTCTTC.

The rearrangement joins TRBV12-3 or TRBV12-4 to TRBJ1-1; D remains ambiguous. Trimming removed 3 bases at V and 1 base at J, with 3 bases between. This CDR3 region has 12 residues. For the CDR3, the DNA is TGTGCCAGCAGTTTCAAGAACACTGAAGCTTTCTTT. This codes for CASSFKNTEAFF.

The CDR3 loop is CASSLSDSRSEQFF. Here the CDR3 DNA reads TGTGCCAGCAGTTTATCGGACAGCCGGAGTGAGCAGTTCTTC. The chain recombines TRBV27 with TRBJ2-1; possibly TRBD1 for D (6 bases). From germline, CDR1 is MNHEY and CDR2 SMNVEV (reference sequence). Trimming took 0 bases from V and 9 from J, leaving 12 bases between them. The CDR3 runs 14 residues.

This chain uses TRBV11-1 with TRBJ2-3; 7 bases are shared with TRBD2. The CDR3 contains 14 residues. Germline CDR1 reads SGHAT; CDR2 reads FQDESV (reference sequence). Unmatched junction bases numbered 6, after V lost 5 bases and J lost 4 bases. The CDR3 loop reads CASSLGTSADTQYF. The CDR3 DNA follows: TGTGCCAGCAGCCTAGGCACTAGCGCAGATACGCAGTATTTT. Based on the CDR3 plus reference TRBV11-1 and TRBJ2-3, the full variable domain is EAEVAQSPRYKITEKSQAVAFWCDPISGHATLYWYRQILGQGPELLVQFQDESVVDDSQLPKDRFSAERLKGVDSTLKIQPAELGDSAMYLCASSLGTSADTQYFGPGTRLTVL.

This chain joins TRBV19 and TRBJ2-2; 8 nucleotides agree with TRBD2. Germline CDR1 and CDR2: LNHDA and SQIVND (reference sequence). This CDR3 contains 16 residues. V dropped 5 bases and J dropped 7; count of bases not matched to a gene: 12. CDR3 amino acids: CASSLLQRGRVGELFF. The CDR3 DNA reads TGTGCCAGTAGTCTACTACAGCGGGGGAGGGTCGGGGAGCTGTTTTTT.

V is TRBV2 and J is TRBJ2-2; 9 bases agree with TRBD1. Germline trimming cut 6 bases from V and 7 bases from J; bases unmatched to any gene: 6. CDR1 and CDR2 from the germline V gene are SNHLY and FYNNEI. There are 14 residues in the CDR3. The CDR3 nucleotides read TGTGCCAGCAGCTACAGGGGGCAAAACGGGGAGCTGTTTTTT. It encodes CASSYRGQNGELFF.

This clone was seen once. The chain is built from TRBV2 and TRBJ1-1; D unclear. This CDR3 contains 12 residues. V dropped 3 bases and J dropped 8 bases, with 10 bases sitting between them. In germline, CDR1 is SNHLY, CDR2 FYNNEI. CDR3 in DNA: TGTGCCAGCAGTGATGAGGGCAGGGAAGCTTTCTTT. Its protein product is CASSDEGREAFF.

The J gene is TRBJ1-4, the V gene TRBV30; no clear D gene. The CDR3 extends over 15 amino acids. V gave up 5 bases and J gave up 7 bases, with 20 bases separating them. The germline V gene encodes CDR1 GTSNPN and CDR2 SVGIG (reference sequence). CDR3 amino acids: CAWGGKGNVGEKLFF. The CDR3 DNA sequence: TGTGCCTGGGGCGGGAAAGGGAACGTTGGTGAAAAACTGTTTTTT. Using reference TRBV30 and TRBJ1-4 for the parts outside the CDR3, the full variable domain is SQTIHQWPATLVQPVGSPLSLECTVEGTSNPNLYWYRQAAGRGLQLLFYSVGIGQISSEVPQNLSASRPQDRQFILSSKKLLLSDSGFYLCAWGGKGNVGEKLFFGSGTQLSVL.

This CDR3 is CASSLDGQPQHF. For the CDR3, the DNA is TGTGCCAGCAGCTTAGACGGTCAGCCCCAGCATTTT. This chain links TRBV7-2 with TRBJ1-5; D unresolved. The CDR3 spans 12 residues. V dropped 1 base and J dropped 6 bases, with 4 bases sitting between them. Germline-derived CDR1 and CDR2 are SGHTA and FQGNSA.

This CDR3 reads CATSTLTSGGSGRNTQYF. CDR3 DNA sequence: TGTGCCACCAGTACCTTGACTAGCGGGGGTTCCGGGAGAAATACGCAGTATTTT. This rearrangement joins TRBV24-1 to TRBJ2-3, with 12 bases matching TRBD2. The V and J ends lost 6 bases and 7 bases, in that order; junction bases with no gene match: 16. Germline V CDR1 and CDR2: KGHDR, SFDVKD. The CDR3 has 18 amino acids.